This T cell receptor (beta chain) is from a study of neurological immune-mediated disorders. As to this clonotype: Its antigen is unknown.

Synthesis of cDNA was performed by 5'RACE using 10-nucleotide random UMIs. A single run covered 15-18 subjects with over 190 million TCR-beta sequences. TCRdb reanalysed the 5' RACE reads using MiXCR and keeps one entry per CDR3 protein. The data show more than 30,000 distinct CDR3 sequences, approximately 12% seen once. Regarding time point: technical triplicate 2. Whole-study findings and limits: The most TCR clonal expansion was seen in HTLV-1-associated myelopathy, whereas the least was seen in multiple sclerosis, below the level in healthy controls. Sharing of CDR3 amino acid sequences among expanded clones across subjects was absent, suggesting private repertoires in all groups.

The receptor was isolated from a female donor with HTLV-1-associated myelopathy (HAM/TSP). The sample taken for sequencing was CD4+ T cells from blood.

The CDR3 bases are TGTGCCAGCAGCTTAGACTTTGGGACGGCGAACACTGAAGCTTTCTTT. Translated, it gives CASSLDFGTANTEAFF. The V and J genes are TRBV7-2 and TRBJ1-1; maybe TRBD1 (5 bases). The V gene's germline CDR1 is SGHTA and CDR2 FQGNSA. V dropped 1 base and J dropped 1 base, with 13 bases sitting between them. The CDR3 sequence is 16 residues long.